This T cell receptor (beta chain) is from a study of cytomegalovirus exposure and HLA in healthy donors. Primers: 60 Vbeta forward and 13 Jbeta reverse. Sequenced by immunoSEQ multiplex PCR; TCRdb stores in-frame clones only, minus some. Seen here are 150,000 to 200,000 clones, around 78% observed once, and the top ten hold approximately 2%. The material sequenced was PBMCs. The origin of this receptor is a man younger than 45 in good health and CMV-seronegative.

Here the CDR3 reads CASSSLGQPYEQYF. CDR3 bases: TGTGCCAGTAGTTCCTTAGGACAACCCTACGAGCAGTACTTC. This chain links TRBV19 with TRBJ2-7; possibly TRBD1 for D (5 bases). The germline V gene has CDR1 LNHDA and CDR2 SQIVND (reference sequence). V was trimmed by 5 bases and J by 2 bases, leaving 13 bases between them. The CDR3 sequence is 14 residues long.